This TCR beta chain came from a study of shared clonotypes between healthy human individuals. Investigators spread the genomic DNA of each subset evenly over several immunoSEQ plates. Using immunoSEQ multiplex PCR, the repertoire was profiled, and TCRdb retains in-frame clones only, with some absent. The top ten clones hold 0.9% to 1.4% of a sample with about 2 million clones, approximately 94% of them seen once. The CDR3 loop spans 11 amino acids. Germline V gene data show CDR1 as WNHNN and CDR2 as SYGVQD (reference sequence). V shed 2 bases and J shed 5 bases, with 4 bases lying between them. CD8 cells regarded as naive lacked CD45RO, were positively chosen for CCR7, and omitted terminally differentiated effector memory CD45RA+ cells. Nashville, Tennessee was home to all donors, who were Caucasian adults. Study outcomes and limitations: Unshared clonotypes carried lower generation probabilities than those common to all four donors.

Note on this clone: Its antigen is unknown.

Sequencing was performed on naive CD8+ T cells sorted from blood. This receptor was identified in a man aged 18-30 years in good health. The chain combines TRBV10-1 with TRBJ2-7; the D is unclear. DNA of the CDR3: TGCGCCAGCAGTGAGAACGACGAGCAGTACTTC. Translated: CASSENDEQYF.